This TCR beta chain was sequenced for a study of human T cells and chemical hapten exposure. Total RNA was isolated from whole blood that had not been fractionated. Germline-derived CDR1 and CDR2 are SQVTM and ANQGSEA. V shed 4 bases and J 1 base; nucleotides not matched to a gene: 6. This CDR3 region has 14 residues. For the library, individual cDNA molecules each received unique molecular identifiers. From the reads, TCRdb called clonotypes with MiXCR, one entry per CDR3 protein. The sample has 95,000 to 150,000 distinct CDR3 sequences; 8% to 9.5% are singletons. This clonotype was found many times. This sequence was found in a human donor in good health. Some clones in this sample may be carry-over from other donors' samples. The chain employs TRBV29-1 and TRBJ2-5, with 7 bases matching TRBD1. Sequenced material: whole blood. The CDR3 sequence is CSVAAGTAQETQYF. The CDR3, as DNA: TGCAGCGTTGCCGCTGGGACAGCCCAAGAGACCCAGTACTTC. Full variable domain (remainder filled in from reference TRBV29-1 and TRBJ2-5): SAVISQKPSRDICQRGTSLTIQCQVDSQVTMMFWYRQQPGQSLTLIATANQGSEATYESGFVIDKFPISRPNLTFSTLTVSNMSPEDSSIYLCSVAAGTAQETQYFGPGTRLLVL.